This T cell receptor (beta chain) emerged from a study of CD4 T cells in relation to SARS-CoV-2 and coronaviruses. For this clone: The antigen is not known.

Sequencing used immunoSEQ multiplex PCR; TCRdb keeps in-frame clones, though not all of them. This sample yields 25,000 to 35,000 clones, of which 72% are seen a single time; around 12% belongs to the top ten. The unexposed donors gave CD4+ T cells in about 2010-2019, prior to COVID-19. CD4+ T cells were isolated from the cells after 10 days of culture. The germline CDR1 and CDR2 sequences are MDHEN and SYDVKM. The germline V and J ends were trimmed by 5 bases and 9 bases, with 20 bases remaining between them. CDR3 size: 16 residues. The receptor was isolated from a human donor in good health. Sequenced sample: CD4+ T cells from PBMCs, cultured in vitro. The chain has TRBV28 and TRBJ1-6; D is possibly TRBD1 (6 bases). The CDR3: CASSPGGGSYRSPLHF. CDR3 in DNA: TGTGCCAGCAGTCCCGGAGGGGGTAGCTATCGTTCACCCCTCCACTTT.